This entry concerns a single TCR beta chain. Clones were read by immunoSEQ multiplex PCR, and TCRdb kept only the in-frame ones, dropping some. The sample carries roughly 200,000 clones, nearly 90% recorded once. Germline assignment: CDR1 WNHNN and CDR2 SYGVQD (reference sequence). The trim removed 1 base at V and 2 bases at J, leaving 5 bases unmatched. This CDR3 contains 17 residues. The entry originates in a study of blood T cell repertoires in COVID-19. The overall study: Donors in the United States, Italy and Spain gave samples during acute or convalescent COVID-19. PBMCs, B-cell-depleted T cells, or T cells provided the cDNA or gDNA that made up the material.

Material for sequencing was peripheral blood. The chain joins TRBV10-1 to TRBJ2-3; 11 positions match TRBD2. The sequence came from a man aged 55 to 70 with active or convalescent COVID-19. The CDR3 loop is CASSELGLADLTDTQYF. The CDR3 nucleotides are TGCGCCAGCAGTGAGTTGGGACTAGCGGACCTCACAGATACGCAGTATTTT.